This passage covers 21 T cell receptor beta chains from one sample sequenced in a study of cytomegalovirus exposure and HLA in healthy donors. Amplification used 60 Vbeta primers and 13 Jbeta primers. This table comes from immunoSEQ multiplex PCR, and its TCRdb copy is limited to in-frame clones, with some not included. The data show under 200,000 clones, with around three quarters seen just once and less than 2.5% held by the top ten. Sequences were obtained from PBMCs. The receptor source for this set is a middle-aged man in good health and CMV-seropositive.

This clone has only one observation. J is TRBJ2-3 and V is TRBV28, with D maybe TRBD2 (7 bases). Germline CDR1 MDHEN, CDR2 SYDVKM. The CDR3 has 16 residues. The V and J ends lost 1 base and 3 bases respectively, with 14 bases between them. The CDR3 spells CASSLLGGAGTDTQYF. The CDR3 region has the DNA TGTGCCAGCAGTTTATTGGGGGGGGCCGGTACAGATACGCAGTATTTT.

This clone was seen once. The V gene is TRBV5-1, the J gene TRBJ2-3; 8 nucleotides line up with TRBD2. The CDR3 extends over 18 amino acids. V was clipped by 1 base and J by 2 bases; unmatched bases: 12. Germline V CDR1 and CDR2: SGHRS, YFSETQ. Written as DNA, the CDR3 is TGCGCCAGCAGCTTGAGGCCGGGGGGGCCGAGTCTCACAGATACGCAGTATTTT. Its translation: CASSLRPGGPSLTDTQYF.

This chain links TRBV28 with TRBJ1-6; 8 positions agree with TRBD1. The germline V gene encodes CDR1 MDHEN and CDR2 SYDVKM. The V gene end was trimmed by 2 bases and the J gene end by 11 bases; junction bases not matched to a gene: 8. This CDR3 has 15 amino acids. The DNA for the CDR3 is TGTGCCAGCAGTTTAAGACAGGGGCAAAATCCACCCCTCCACTTT. It encodes CASSLRQGQNPPLHF.

The chain has TRBV5-6 and TRBJ1-1; a weak D match, TRBD1 (5 bases). V lost 0 bases to trimming and J lost 3 bases, with 9 bases between them. The CDR3 has 14 amino acids. CDR1 and CDR2 (germline): SGHDT, YYEEEE. The CDR3 sequence: CASSLAGVYTEAFF. The CDR3 nucleotides read TGTGCCAGCAGCTTGGCGGGGGTGTACACTGAAGCTTTCTTT.

The chain joins TRBV19 to TRBJ2-7; D perhaps matches TRBD1 (6 bases). Germline CDR1 reads LNHDA; CDR2 reads SQIVND (reference sequence). The V gene lost 5 bases and the J gene lost 2 bases, with 13 bases spanning the gap. This CDR3 is built from 14 residues. The CDR3 sequence: CASSARDTAYEQYF. The CDR3 coding sequence is TGTGCCAGTAGTGCCCGGGACACAGCCTACGAGCAGTACTTC.

The chain carries TRBV28 and TRBJ1-2; D is possibly TRBD1 (5 bases). Trimming took off 2 bases at V and 3 bases at J, with 10 bases between the two ends. CDR1 is MDHEN, CDR2 SYDVKM, per germline. This CDR3 comprises 14 residues. Here the CDR3 DNA reads TGTGCCAGCAGTTTAAGGGGCGGTTACTATGGCTACACCTTC. Translated, it gives CASSLRGGYYGYTF.

V gene TRBV15 combines with J gene TRBJ1-5; D unclear. CDR3 size: 14 residues. The V and J ends lost 0 bases and 7 bases respectively, with 10 bases between them. Germline-derived CDR1 and CDR2 are LNHNV and YYDKDF (reference sequence). CDR3 protein: CATSREVLWQPQHF. CDR3 nucleotides: TGTGCCACCAGCAGAGAGGTACTCTGGCAGCCCCAGCATTTT.

The rearrangement links TRBV12-5 to TRBJ1-5, with D maybe TRBD1 (6 bases). The germline gives CDR1 LGHNT, CDR2 FRNRAP. Trimming took 5 bases from V and 7 from J, leaving 9 bases between them. CDR3 size: 12 residues. The CDR3 DNA reads as TGTGCTAGTGGTAACAGGGACCAGCCCCAGCATTTT. Its protein product is CASGNRDQPQHF.

The DNA of the CDR3 is TGTGCCAGCAGCCACGGGTGGGGGGGCCCCGATGAGCAGTTCTTC. Encoded protein: CASSHGWGGPDEQFF. The chain carries TRBV11-3 and TRBJ2-1; weak D call: TRBD2 (7 bases). This CDR3 spans 15 amino acids. Germline loops: CDR1 SGHNT, CDR2 YENEEA. Trimming shortened V by 5 bases and J by 8 bases, and 19 bases separated the two germline ends.

The J gene is TRBJ1-3, the V gene TRBV10-3; 7 bases fit TRBD1. CDR3 length equals 19 residues. The V and J ends lost 7 bases and 1 base, in that order; junction bases with no gene match: 19. The germline gives CDR1 ENHRY, CDR2 SYGVKD. CDR3 DNA sequence: TGTGCCATCAAAAACGGGGACAGAGTCCCCTTCGCATCTGGAAACACCATATATTTT. Translation: CAIKNGDRVPFASGNTIYF.

The chain employs TRBV29-1 and TRBJ1-1; D gene ambiguous. V was shortened by 7 bases and J by 1 base, with 10 bases between the two germline ends. Looked up from germline, CDR1 is SQVTM and CDR2 is ANQGSEA. This CDR3 region has 12 residues. In DNA form, the CDR3 reads TGCAGCGCTAAGACGGGGAACACTGAAGCTTTCTTT. It encodes CSAKTGNTEAFF.

This chain joins TRBV6-5 and TRBJ1-1; no clear D gene. The CDR3 is 11 amino acids. Trimming left V 6 bases short and J 8 bases short, with 10 bases between. The germline V gene has CDR1 MNHEY and CDR2 SVGAGI. CDR3 nucleotides: TGTGCCAGCAGCCTCGACAACGAAGCTTTCTTT. Translating it yields CASSLDNEAFF.

This chain connects TRBV28 to TRBJ1-2; no clear D. Germline V gene lookup returns CDR1 MDHEN and CDR2 SYDVKM. The CDR3 is 15 amino acids. Trimming took 1 base from V and 1 from J, leaving 10 bases between them. In nucleotides, the CDR3 is TGTGCCAGCAGTTTATCCCTCCTTCTTAACTATGGCTACACCTTC. Protein sequence: CASSLSLLLNYGYTF.

The CDR3 DNA reads TGTGCCAGCGGGTACAGGACAGGGTTCAATCAGCCCCAGCATTTT. Protein: CASGYRTGFNQPQHF. The chain carries TRBV5-6 and TRBJ1-5, with 8 positions matching TRBD1. The CDR3 sequence is 15 residues long. Germline loops: CDR1 SGHDT, CDR2 YYEEEE. J gave up 3 bases and V 7 bases, and 9 bases lay outside the gene matches.

The rearrangement joins TRBV28 to TRBJ2-1, with TRBD2 matching over 8 bases. With V trimmed by 3 bases and J by 6 bases, 1 base remained unmatched. Germline V CDR1 and CDR2: MDHEN, SYDVKM. The CDR3 is 13 residues long. The CDR3 protein is CASSFAGGNEQFF. The CDR3 DNA reads as TGTGCCAGCAGTTTTGCGGGGGGCAATGAGCAGTTCTTC.

The chain combines TRBV5-1 with TRBJ2-7; possibly TRBD2 for D (5 bases). Trimming shortened V by 4 bases and J by 0 bases, and 20 bases separated the two germline ends. Germline-derived CDR1 and CDR2 are SGHRS and YFSETQ. The CDR3 contains 17 residues. This chain's CDR3 is CASSLILAGPSSYEQYF. The CDR3 bases are TGCGCCAGCAGCCTAATACTGGCGGGCCCGAGCTCCTACGAGCAGTACTTC.

The rearrangement links TRBV30 to TRBJ2-5, with 7 positions matching TRBD1. The CDR3 has 14 amino acids. Germline loops: CDR1 GTSNPN, CDR2 SVGIG (reference sequence). CDR3 protein: CTTQPTGLGETQYF. In nucleotides, the CDR3 is TGTACAACTCAGCCGACAGGGTTAGGGGAGACCCAGTACTTC.

Concerning this clone itself: Different DNA sequences within this sample yield the same CDR3. The CDR3: CASSLAGGNQPQHF. CDR3 DNA: TGTGCCAGCAGCTTAGCAGGGGGCAATCAGCCCCAGCATTTT. The rearrangement uses TRBV7-9 and TRBJ1-5; tentatively, D is TRBD1 (5 bases). Trimming took 0 bases from V and 2 from J, leaving 5 bases between them. This CDR3 comprises 14 residues. Germline CDR1 and CDR2: SEHNR and FQNEAQ (reference sequence).

The chain couples TRBV2 to TRBJ1-2; 7 nucleotides agree with TRBD1. The V and J ends lost 3 bases and 7 bases, in that order; junction bases with no gene match: 8. The CDR3 is made up of 14 amino acids. The germline CDR1 and CDR2 sequences are SNHLY and FYNNEI. The CDR3 sequence: CASSDTTGVSGYTF. The DNA for the CDR3 is TGTGCCAGCAGTGATACCACAGGGGTCAGTGGCTACACCTTC.

This chain connects TRBV6-5 to TRBJ1-4, with D perhaps TRBD1 (6 bases). Trimming took off 6 bases at V and 8 bases at J, with 13 bases between the two ends. CDR3 length equals 13 residues. Germline lookup yields CDR1 MNHEY and CDR2 SVGAGI. This chain's CDR3 is CASRWTAGEKLFF. The CDR3 nucleotides read TGTGCCAGCAGATGGACAGCCGGGGAAAAACTGTTTTTT.

This chain uses TRBV5-6 with TRBJ2-5, with 8 bases matching TRBD2. J was trimmed by 5 bases and V by 2 bases; bases with no gene match: 17. The CDR3 is 18 amino acids. CDR1 is SGHDT and CDR2 is YYEEEE in the germline V gene. CDR3 loop: CASSLGSGTRYLRETQYF. DNA for the CDR3: TGTGCCAGCAGCTTAGGAAGTGGGACTAGGTATCTCCGGGAGACCCAGTACTTC.